These 30 T cell receptor beta chains share one sample of origin, sequenced in a study of HIV-infected children after antiretroviral therapy interruption. The sample's treatment: PENTA 11 planned treatment interruption arm or continuous ART arm. A 3' RACE protocol on RNA, with unique molecular identifiers, produced the TCR library. TCRdb recomputed calls from the 3' RACE reads with MiXCR, one row per CDR3 protein. The table has some 38,000 distinct CDR3 sequences, approximately 6.1% seen once. Here the sequenced sample was CD45RA+ CD4+ T cells from PBMCs, pooled from several time points, taken from a donor given antiretroviral therapy, either interrupted or continuous. As to subset: naive CD4+ CD45RA+ CD45RO- T cells. The receptors were gathered from a pool of human donors with HIV.

This clonotype came up many times. V is TRBV6-1 and J is TRBJ2-3, with D hard to call. CDR1 and CDR2 from the germline V gene are MNHNS and SASEGT. The CDR3 has 13 amino acids. The ends were cut back, 2 bases at V and 4 bases at J, with 7 bases in the middle. The DNA of the CDR3 is TGTGCCAGCAGTGAAATAGGCCCAGATACGCAGTATTTT. It translates to CASSEIGPDTQYF.

This clonotype has a count of ten or more. This sequence joins TRBV14 and TRBJ2-7; D possibly uses TRBD1 or TRBD2 (5 bases each). The CDR3 is 17 residues long. Trimming removed 0 bases at V and 2 bases at J, with 17 bases between. The germline CDR1 and CDR2 sequences are SGHDN and FVKESK. The CDR3 spells CASSQDRLAPGPYEQYF. Here the CDR3 DNA reads TGTGCCAGCAGCCAAGATCGGCTAGCCCCGGGGCCCTACGAGCAGTACTTC.

This clonotype has only a few counts. The V gene is TRBV11-2, the J gene TRBJ2-7, with 13 bases that match TRBD2. CDR3 length equals 14 residues. Germline CDR1 and CDR2: SGHAT and FQNNGV. V trimming: 5 bases; J trimming: 7 bases; junction bases outside the gene matches: 5. The CDR3 bases are TGTGCCAGCAGCCGGACTAGCGGGAGTGAAGAGCAGTACTTC. This encodes CASSRTSGSEEQYF.

The table lists this clonotype with many counts. V is TRBV11-2 and J is TRBJ2-7, with 12 bases matching TRBD2. V lost 4 bases to trimming and J lost 2 bases; unmatched junction nucleotides: 3. Germline V gene data show CDR1 as SGHAT and CDR2 as FQNNGV. This CDR3 has 15 residues. DNA for the CDR3: TGTGCCAGCAGCTCGGGACTAGCGGGCCCCTACGAGCAGTACTTC. Translated, it gives CASSSGLAGPYEQYF.

This clonotype has a count of ten or more. The chain links TRBV12-3 or TRBV12-4 to TRBJ2-4; possibly TRBD1 for D (5 bases). CDR3 length: 15 amino acids. V shed 6 bases and J shed 3 bases, with 15 bases lying between them. Written as DNA, the CDR3 is TGTGCCAGCAGGCAGGCAGGGATGAGCAAAAACATTCAGTACTTC. Protein sequence: CASRQAGMSKNIQYF.

This clonotype was counted at least ten times. The chain carries TRBV28 and TRBJ1-2; D not resolved. Per germline, CDR1 MDHEN and CDR2 SYDVKM. Between the trimmed V and J ends, which lost 3 bases and 8 bases, there was a span of 10 bases. This CDR3 is 12 amino acids long. CDR3 in amino acids: CASSLRVVGYTF. The CDR3 DNA reads TGTGCCAGCAGTTTGAGGGTCGTCGGCTACACCTTC.

This clonotype was seen repeatedly, ten times or more. This chain links TRBV12-3 or TRBV12-4 with TRBJ2-3; 15 bases agree with TRBD2. Trimming took 8 bases from V and 8 from J; bases not matched to a gene: 23. This CDR3 contains 20 residues. The CDR3 DNA follows: TGTGCCAGCCGATCTCACCTCGGGACTAGCGGGGGGTCACCCCCCCTTACGCAGTATTTT. Its translation is CASRSHLGTSGGSPPLTQYF.

The V call is TRBV12-3 or TRBV12-4, the J call TRBJ2-3, with 7 positions matching TRBD1. The CDR3 runs 14 residues. Germline trimming cut 6 bases from V and 2 bases from J; bases unmatched to any gene: 5. CDR3 sequence: CASRGDRDTDTQYF. DNA for the CDR3: TGTGCCAGCAGAGGGGACAGAGACACAGATACGCAGTATTTT.

This clonotype was seen repeatedly, ten times or more. The chain recombines TRBV7-2 with TRBJ2-3; 8 bases align to TRBD2. V lost 7 bases, J lost 6 bases, and 21 bases stayed unmatched. In germline, CDR1 is SGHTA, CDR2 FQGNSA. CDR3 length: 18 amino acids. CDR3 sequence: CASNYVLLGLGLIDTQYF. CDR3 DNA: TGTGCCAGCAACTACGTCCTTTTGGGACTAGGTTTGATCGATACGCAGTATTTT.

This clonotype was observed many times. V usage is TRBV6-5 and J usage is TRBJ2-5, with 8 bases matching TRBD2. The germline gives CDR1 MNHEY, CDR2 SVGAGI. The CDR3 contains 14 residues. With 4 bases clipped from V and 3 bases from J, the junction kept 4 bases outside the gene matches. The CDR3 sequence is CASSSGTRKETQYF. CDR3 bases: TGTGCCAGCAGTTCCGGGACTAGAAAAGAGACCCAGTACTTC.

Many counts were recorded for this clonotype. This chain links TRBV12-3 or TRBV12-4 with TRBJ2-7; 9 nucleotides match TRBD1. The CDR3 spans 15 residues. The V segment lost 4 bases and the J segment 6 bases; nucleotides outside the gene matches: 10. The CDR3 protein is CASSSAGTGSGEQYF. DNA for the CDR3: TGTGCCAGCAGTTCGGCCGGGACAGGGTCGGGCGAGCAGTACTTC.

This clonotype was seen many times. J is TRBJ1-5 and V is TRBV19; 7 bases line up with TRBD1. The trim removed 5 bases at V and 4 bases at J, leaving 8 bases unmatched. The CDR3 runs 15 residues. Germline lookup yields CDR1 LNHDA and CDR2 SQIVND (reference sequence). The DNA of the CDR3 is TGTGCCAGTAGTCCCCCGGGACAGAGTAATCAGCCCCAGCATTTT. Protein product: CASSPPGQSNQPQHF.

This clonotype was found many times. One end of the junction is discordant with germline, which a read error may explain. V usage is TRBV4-1 and J usage is TRBJ2-1, with 7 bases matching TRBD2. Germline V CDR1 and CDR2: MGHRA, YSYEKL. This CDR3 is 16 amino acids long. CDR3 nucleotides: TGTGCCAGCAGCCTCGGACTGGGGGGGAACTATGCTGAGCAGTTCTTC. Amino acids: CASSLGLGGNYAEQFF.

This clonotype was counted only a few times. V is TRBV28 and J is TRBJ1-1, with no clear D. V dropped 2 bases and J dropped 5 bases, with 3 bases sitting between them. Germline values: CDR1 MDHEN, CDR2 SYDVKM. The CDR3 is made up of 11 amino acids. The chain's CDR3 is CASSLLTEAFF. CDR3 nucleotide sequence: TGTGCCAGCAGTTTACTGACTGAAGCTTTCTTT.

This clonotype appeared many times. The J gene is TRBJ1-6, the V gene TRBV20-1; 10 bases line up with TRBD1. The germline V gene has CDR1 DFQATT and CDR2 SNEGSKA (reference sequence). V dropped 5 bases and J dropped 5; count of bases not matched to a gene: 6. The CDR3 is 15 amino acids. For the CDR3, the DNA is TGCAGTGCTCAAAAGGACAGGGGGGATAATTCACCCCTCCACTTT. Its translation is CSAQKDRGDNSPLHF.

This clonotype occurred many times. The chain is built from TRBV28 and TRBJ1-4; perhaps TRBD1 as D (6 bases). CDR3 length: 15 amino acids. Germline V lookup: CDR1 MDHEN, CDR2 SYDVKM. V lost 5 bases to trimming and J lost 3 bases, with 13 bases between them. CDR3 region: CASSPWGAANEKLFF. The CDR3 DNA is TGTGCCAGCAGTCCCTGGGGGGCGGCTAATGAAAAACTGTTTTTT.

This clonotype was seen more than once but under ten times. This chain uses TRBV28 with TRBJ2-3; the D is unclear. Trimming shortened V by 3 bases and J by 2 bases, and 6 bases separated the two germline ends. Germline loops: CDR1 MDHEN, CDR2 SYDVKM. The length of the CDR3 is 13 residues. CDR3 in DNA: TGTGCCAGCAGTTTCCTCCACACAGATACGCAGTATTTT. It codes for CASSFLHTDTQYF.

Many counts were recorded for this clonotype. This chain uses TRBV4-1 with TRBJ2-5; possible D gene TRBD1, 6 bases. CDR1 MGHRA and CDR2 YSYEKL come from the germline V gene. The CDR3 contains 17 residues. Trimming cost V 0 bases and J 3 bases, with 17 bases left between them. The CDR3 coding sequence is TGCGCCAGCAGCCAAGATCAAGGGCAGGGGACCAAAGAGACCCAGTACTTC. Translation gives CASSQDQGQGTKETQYF.

Ten or more counts support this clonotype. V and J are TRBV28 and TRBJ1-2; TRBD1 agrees at 9 bases. CDR3 length: 16 residues. Unmatched junction bases numbered 11, after V lost 5 bases and J lost 4 bases. Germline CDR1 and CDR2: MDHEN and SYDVKM. This CDR3 is CASSLSPGQGSYGYTF. The CDR3 region has the DNA TGTGCCAGCAGTCTAAGTCCGGGACAGGGTAGCTATGGCTACACCTTC.

By share of the sample, this clonotype is medium-sized (0.01 to 0.1%). The junction departs from the called germline gene at one end, perhaps through a read error. V is TRBV30 and J is TRBJ2-5; D ambiguous. CDR1 is GTSNPN, CDR2 SVGIG, per germline (reference sequence). The CDR3 has 12 amino acids. CDR3 DNA: TGTGCCTGGAGGGGGAACCAAGACACCCAGTACTTT. This encodes CAWRGNQDTQYF.

This clonotype has a count of ten or more. Compared with germline, one end of the junction differs, possibly owing to a read error. V gene TRBV12-3 or TRBV12-4 combines with J gene TRBJ2-7; 12 bases line up with TRBD1. There are 15 residues in the CDR3. The CDR3 protein is CASSLPGQGAREQYF. The CDR3, as DNA: TGTGCAAGCAGCTTGCCGGGACAGGGGGCGCGAGAACAGTACTTC.

This clonotype counts as medium-sized. V usage is TRBV5-1 and J usage is TRBJ1-2; 9 positions match TRBD1. The trim removed 4 bases at V and 2 bases at J, leaving 3 bases unmatched. Germline values: CDR1 SGHRS, CDR2 YFSETQ. CDR3 length equals 14 residues. The CDR3 DNA reads as TGCGCCAGCAGCGAGGGACAGGGAAACTATGGCTACACCTTC. This codes for CASSEGQGNYGYTF. Variable domain in full (rest from reference TRBV5-1 and TRBJ1-2): KAGVTQTPRYLIKTRGQQVTLSCSPISGHRSVSWYQQTPGQGLQFLFEYFSETQRNKGNFPGRFSGRQFSNSRSEMNVSTLELGDSALYLCASSEGQGNYGYTFGSGTRLTVV.

This clonotype appeared many times. The gene calls are TRBV20-1 and TRBJ2-3; TRBD1 might be the D (5 bases). Germline values: CDR1 DFQATT, CDR2 SNEGSKA (reference sequence). The CDR3 has 15 amino acids. Trimming removed 3 bases from V and 4 bases from J, with 17 bases in between. In DNA, the CDR3 is TGCAGTGCTAGCCGCAGGGAAGGGGCCGCAGATACGCAGTATTTT. This sequence encodes CSASRREGAADTQYF.

This clonotype was observed many times. The chain has TRBV6-6 and TRBJ1-5, with no clear D. Germline V lookup: CDR1 MNHNY, CDR2 SVGAGI (reference sequence). Trimming stripped 2 bases from V and 1 base from J, with 6 bases between. The CDR3 runs 14 residues. CDR3: CASSYGESNQPQHF. CDR3 in DNA: TGTGCCAGCAGTTACGGGGAGAGCAATCAGCCCCAGCATTTT.

In its sample, this clonotype was seen many times. The chain recombines TRBV30 with TRBJ2-2; 7 nucleotides match TRBD1. The CDR3 has 15 amino acids. The V segment lost 2 bases and the J segment 4 bases; nucleotides outside the gene matches: 7. Germline V lookup: CDR1 GTSNPN, CDR2 SVGIG (reference sequence). The CDR3 coding sequence is TGTGCCTGGAGTCTACGGGACAGAATCACCGGGGAGCTGTTTTTT. It translates to CAWSLRDRITGELFF.

Only a few counts were recorded for this clonotype. Compared with germline, one end of the junction differs, possibly owing to a read error. This chain links TRBV10-3 with TRBJ2-5, with D unclear. This CDR3 is built from 14 residues. From germline, CDR1 is ENHRY and CDR2 SYGVKD. The CDR3 bases are TGTGCCAGCGGTGATGACAATAACCAAGACACCCAGTACTTT. This encodes CASGDDNNQDTQYF.

Ten or more counts support this clonotype. This chain links TRBV12-3 or TRBV12-4 with TRBJ1-2; 7 bases align to TRBD1. The CDR3 runs to 13 residues. V was pared by 5 bases and J by 4 bases, with 4 bases of the junction left unmatched. The DNA of the CDR3 is TGTGCCAGCAGTGACAGGGACGCCTATGGCTACACCTTC. Translating it yields CASSDRDAYGYTF.

The chain couples TRBV12-3 or TRBV12-4 to TRBJ2-2, with D uncertain. V lost 3 bases and J lost 6, with 8 bases in between. CDR3 size: 13 residues. In nucleotides, the CDR3 is TGTGCCAGCAGTTTGGCGAGTTCCGGGGAGCTGTTTTTT. Translation: CASSLASSGELFF.

This clonotype was counted many times. This chain joins TRBV24-1 and TRBJ2-6, with D hard to call. The CDR3 is made up of 14 amino acids. In germline, CDR1 is KGHDR, CDR2 SFDVKD. The germline V and J ends were trimmed by 6 bases and 1 base, with 6 bases remaining between them. The CDR3 is CATSKDSGANVLTF. The CDR3 DNA sequence: TGTGCCACCAGTAAGGATTCTGGGGCCAACGTCCTGACTTTC.

This clonotype was observed a handful of times. This rearrangement joins TRBV6-2 or TRBV6-3 to TRBJ2-6; D may be TRBD1 (6 bases). CDR1 and CDR2 (germline): MNHEY, SVGEGT. The CDR3 is 18 residues long. The V end was cut by 6 bases, the J end by 2 bases, with 20 bases between. The CDR3 loop is CASRLTPQGATGANVLTF. The DNA of the CDR3 is TGTGCCAGCAGGCTTACCCCACAGGGAGCGACTGGGGCCAACGTCCTGACTTTC.